This TCR beta chain was captured in a study of blood T cell repertoires in COVID-19. Study-wide background: Samples came from the United States, Italy and Spain, spanning acute and convalescent COVID-19. T cells, B-cell-depleted T cells, or PBMCs supplied cDNA or gDNA.

Followed longitudinally, the Seattle patients had been enrolled during active infection. CDR1 MNHEY and CDR2 SVGEGT come from the germline V gene. The CDR3 has 16 residues. V lost 2 bases, J lost 6 bases, and 17 bases lay in between. Original processing methods: Quantification of nucleated cells was approximated via reference gene primer amplification. Assay: immunoSEQ multiplex PCR; the TCRdb copy retains only in-frame clones and omits some. Clone size and V and J calls were adopted from that table, with D and trimming inferred from the DNA. The data contain some 180,000 clones, 70% to 90% of them singletons.

This TCR derives from a woman at least 80 years old with COVID-19, enrolled during active disease. The genes are TRBV6-2 or TRBV6-3 and TRBJ2-1; tentatively, D is TRBD2 (5 bases). The sample was peripheral blood. CDR3 region: CASSYALGMGINEQFF. The CDR3 bases are TGTGCCAGCAGTTACGCTCTCGGGATGGGCATCAATGAGCAGTTCTTC.